These 14 T cell receptor beta chains share one sample of origin, sequenced in a study of cytomegalovirus exposure and HLA in healthy donors. 13 Jbeta primers and 60 Vbeta primers were used for the PCR. Method: immunoSEQ multiplex PCR; TCRdb's copy keeps in-frame clones and lacks some. The sample data list roughly 120,000 clones. Material for sequencing was PBMCs. Every receptor here comes from a young man in good health and CMV-seronegative.

The chain carries TRBV30 and TRBJ1-2, with TRBD1 matching over 12 bases. CDR3 length equals 14 residues. The V gene's germline CDR1 is GTSNPN and CDR2 SVGIG (reference sequence). The ends lost 6 bases at V and 4 bases at J; junction bases unmatched: 6. For the CDR3, the DNA is TGTGCCTGCCAGGGACAGGGGGCGCGCTATGGCTACACCTTC. It translates to CACQGQGARYGYTF.

The rearrangement links TRBV9 to TRBJ2-2, with D possibly being TRBD1 (5 bases). The CDR3 covers 13 residues. The germline V gene encodes CDR1 SGDLS and CDR2 YYNGEE. Deletions cut 0 bases from V and 6 bases from J, with 6 bases between. The CDR3 loop is CASSVGGAGELFF. The CDR3 nucleotides read TGTGCCAGCAGCGTAGGGGGCGCCGGGGAGCTGTTTTTT.

The chain uses TRBV27 and TRBJ2-7, with TRBD1 identical over 9 bases. CDR3 size: 15 residues. In germline, CDR1 is MNHEY, CDR2 SMNVEV (reference sequence). J lost 3 bases, V lost 6 bases, and 9 bases had no gene match. The CDR3 bases are TGTGCCAGCAGCCGGCCCGGGACAGGGAACTACGAGCAGTACTTC. Its protein is CASSRPGTGNYEQYF.

The CDR3 coding sequence is TGTGCCAGCAGTAACCGCAGGGTTGGCACCGGGGAGCTGTTTTTT. Amino acids: CASSNRRVGTGELFF. The chain employs TRBV6-5 and TRBJ2-2; a weak D match, TRBD1 (5 bases). Germline CDR1 MNHEY, CDR2 SVGAGI. V lost 5 bases, J lost 4 bases, and 14 bases lay in between. This CDR3 comprises 15 residues.

The chain joins TRBV6-1 to TRBJ2-4; D gene unclear. V was clipped by 0 bases and J by 8 bases, with 8 bases between them. There are 13 residues in the CDR3. Germline V gives CDR1 MNHNS, CDR2 SASEGT. The CDR3 sequence: CASSEARLDIQYF. CDR3 in DNA: TGTGCCAGCAGTGAAGCGAGGTTAGACATTCAGTACTTC.

The chain employs TRBV19 and TRBJ2-7; weak D call: TRBD1 (6 bases). V was cut by 4 bases and J by 1 base, with 14 bases left in between. Germline V gives CDR1 LNHDA, CDR2 SQIVND (reference sequence). The CDR3 contains 15 residues. Here the CDR3 reads CASSTDGTRSYEQYF. The CDR3 DNA follows: TGTGCCAGTAGTACCGACGGGACACGTTCCTACGAGCAGTACTTC.

The rearrangement uses TRBV6-1 and TRBJ2-3, with D perhaps matching TRBD1 (6 bases). The germline V gene encodes CDR1 MNHNS and CDR2 SASEGT. The CDR3 extends over 15 amino acids. V gave up 4 bases and J gave up 4 bases, with 15 bases separating them. CDR3 amino acids: CASSGRQVNADTQYF. The CDR3 DNA reads TGTGCCAGCAGTGGCCGACAGGTCAACGCAGATACGCAGTATTTT.

V is TRBV5-4 and J is TRBJ1-2; 10 bases are shared with TRBD1. This CDR3 comprises 14 residues. Per germline, CDR1 SGHNT and CDR2 YYREEE (reference sequence). The V segment lost 4 bases and the J segment 6 bases; nucleotides outside the gene matches: 6. The CDR3 DNA sequence: TGTGCCAGCAGCGGGGGACAGGGGAGGAATGGCTACACCTTC. This gives the protein CASSGGQGRNGYTF.

V and J are TRBV28 and TRBJ1-4; D call uncertain. Germline V gene data show CDR1 as MDHEN and CDR2 as SYDVKM. Trimming removed 4 bases from V and 0 bases from J, with 9 bases in between. CDR3 size: 15 residues. Written as DNA, the CDR3 is TGTGCCAGCAGTTCCCAGAGCGCAACTAATGAAAAACTGTTTTTT. Translating gives CASSSQSATNEKLFF.

The chain recombines TRBV27 with TRBJ2-1; TRBD2 matches at 7 bases. Germline-derived CDR1 and CDR2 are MNHEY and SMNVEV (reference sequence). The CDR3 consists of 18 residues. J gave up 2 bases and V 3 bases, and 13 bases lay outside the gene matches. The CDR3: CASSFLMGRESPYNEQFF. CDR3 bases: TGTGCCAGCAGTTTTCTCATGGGGCGGGAGAGTCCCTACAATGAGCAGTTCTTC.

The chain has TRBV5-1 and TRBJ2-3; the match to TRBD1 covers 7 bases. The CDR3 consists of 15 residues. With V trimmed by 3 bases and J by 1 base, 5 bases remained unmatched. Germline CDR1 reads SGHRS; CDR2 reads YFSETQ. Here the CDR3 reads CASSSGQSRTDTQYF. The CDR3 DNA reads TGCGCCAGCAGCTCGGGACAGAGTCGCACAGATACGCAGTATTTT.

The chain employs TRBV6-5 and TRBJ2-1, with a weak D call TRBD2 (7 bases). Trimming took off 8 bases at V and 9 bases at J, with 17 bases between the two ends. The CDR3 covers 13 residues. Germline assignment: CDR1 MNHEY and CDR2 SVGAGI. The CDR3 loop is CASGRGVKGEQFF. CDR3 DNA: TGTGCCAGCGGGAGGGGGGTTAAGGGTGAGCAGTTCTTC.

This rearrangement joins TRBV29-1 to TRBJ2-5, with 8 bases lining up with TRBD2. The V and J ends lost 3 bases and 4 bases, in that order; junction bases with no gene match: 7. Germline CDR1 is SQVTM and CDR2 is ANQGSEA. The CDR3 consists of 14 residues. The CDR3 DNA follows: TGCAGCGTTGACCCAGCGGGAGTGGGAGAGACCCAGTACTTC. It yields the protein CSVDPAGVGETQYF.

V is TRBV21-1 and J is TRBJ1-5; the tabulated D call, TRBD1, remains unverified against the DNA. TRBV21-1 is labeled a pseudogene. This CDR3 comprises 15 residues. Written as DNA, the CDR3 is TGTGCCAGCAATCCTCAAAAGGGGATACAGCCGCCCCAGCATTTT. This translates into CASNPQKGIQPPQHF.